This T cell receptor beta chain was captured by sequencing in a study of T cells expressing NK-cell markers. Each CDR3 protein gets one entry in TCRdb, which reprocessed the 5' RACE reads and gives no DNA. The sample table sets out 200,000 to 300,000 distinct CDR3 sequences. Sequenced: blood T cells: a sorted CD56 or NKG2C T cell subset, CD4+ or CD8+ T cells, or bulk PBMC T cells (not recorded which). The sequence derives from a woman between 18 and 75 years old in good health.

CDR3: CSARERVHSYNEQFF. The chain uses TRBV20-1 and TRBJ2-1; TCRdb returns TRBD2, unconfirmable since there is no DNA. CDR1 and CDR2 (germline): DFQATT, SNEGSKA (reference sequence). The CDR3 loop spans 15 amino acids.